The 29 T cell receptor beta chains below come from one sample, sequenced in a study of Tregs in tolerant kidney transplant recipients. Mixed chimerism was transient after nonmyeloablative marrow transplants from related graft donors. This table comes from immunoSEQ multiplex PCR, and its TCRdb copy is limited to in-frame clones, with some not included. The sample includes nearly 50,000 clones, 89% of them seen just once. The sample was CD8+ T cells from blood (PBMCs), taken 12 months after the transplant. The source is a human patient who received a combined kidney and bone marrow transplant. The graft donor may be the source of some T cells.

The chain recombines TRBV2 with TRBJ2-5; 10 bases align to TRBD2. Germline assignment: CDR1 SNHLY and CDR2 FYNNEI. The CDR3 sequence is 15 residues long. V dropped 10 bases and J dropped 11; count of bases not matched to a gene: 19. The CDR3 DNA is TGTGCCACCCTCGGGTCTAGCGGGAGCCGGGGGGAGCAGTACTTC. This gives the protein CATLGSSGSRGEQYF.

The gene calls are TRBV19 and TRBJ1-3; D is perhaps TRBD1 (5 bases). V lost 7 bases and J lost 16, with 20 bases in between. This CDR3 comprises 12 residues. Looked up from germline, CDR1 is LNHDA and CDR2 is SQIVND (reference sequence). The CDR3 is CASTQARARLYF. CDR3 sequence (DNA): TGTGCCAGTACTCAGGCCAGGGCTCGCCTGTATTTT.

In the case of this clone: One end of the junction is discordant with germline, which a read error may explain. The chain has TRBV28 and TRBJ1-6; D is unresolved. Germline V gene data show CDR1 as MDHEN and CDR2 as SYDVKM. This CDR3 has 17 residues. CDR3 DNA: TGTGCCAGCAGTTTATTGGCACTTAGCTCCTATAATTCCCCCCTCCACTTT. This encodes CASSLLALSSYNSPLHF. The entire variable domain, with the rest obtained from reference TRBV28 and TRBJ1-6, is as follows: DVKVTQSSRYLVKRTGEKVFLECVQDMDHENMFWYRQDPGLGLRLIYFSYDVKMKEKGDIPEGYSVSREKKERFSLILESASTNQTSMYLCASSLLALSSYNSPLHFGNGTRLTVT.

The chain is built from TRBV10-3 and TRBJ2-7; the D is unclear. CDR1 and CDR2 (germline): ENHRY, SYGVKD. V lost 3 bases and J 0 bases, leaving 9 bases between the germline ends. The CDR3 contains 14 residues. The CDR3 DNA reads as TGTGCCATCAGTGAATCGGTGAGCTCCTACGAGCAGTACTTC. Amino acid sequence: CAISESVSSYEQYF.

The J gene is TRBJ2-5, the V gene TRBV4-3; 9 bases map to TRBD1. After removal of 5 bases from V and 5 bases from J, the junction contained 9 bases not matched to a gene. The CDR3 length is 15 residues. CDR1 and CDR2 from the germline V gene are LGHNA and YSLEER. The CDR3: CASSERTGARETQYF. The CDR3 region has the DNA TGCGCCAGCAGCGAGAGGACAGGGGCTCGGGAGACCCAGTACTTC.

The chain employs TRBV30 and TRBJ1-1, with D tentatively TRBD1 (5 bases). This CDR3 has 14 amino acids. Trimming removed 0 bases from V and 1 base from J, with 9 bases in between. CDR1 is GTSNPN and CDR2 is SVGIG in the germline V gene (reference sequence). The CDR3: CAWSVTGWNTEAFF. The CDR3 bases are TGTGCCTGGAGTGTAACAGGATGGAACACTGAAGCTTTCTTT. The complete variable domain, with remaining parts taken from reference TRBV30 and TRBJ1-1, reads SQTIHQWPATLVQPVGSPLSLECTVEGTSNPNLYWYRQAAGRGLQLLFYSVGIGQISSEVPQNLSASRPQDRQFILSSKKLLLSDSGFYLCAWSVTGWNTEAFFGQGTRLTVV.

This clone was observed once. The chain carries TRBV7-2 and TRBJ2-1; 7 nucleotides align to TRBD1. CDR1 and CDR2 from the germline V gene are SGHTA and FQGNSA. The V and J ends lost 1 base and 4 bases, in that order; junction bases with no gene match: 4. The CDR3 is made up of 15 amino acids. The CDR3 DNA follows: TGTGCCAGCAGCTTAGTGGGGACAGATTACAATGAGCAGTTCTTC. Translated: CASSLVGTDYNEQFF.

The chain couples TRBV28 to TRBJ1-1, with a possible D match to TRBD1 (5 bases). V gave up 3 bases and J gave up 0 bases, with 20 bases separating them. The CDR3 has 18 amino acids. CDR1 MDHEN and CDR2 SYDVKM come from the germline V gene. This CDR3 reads CASSFTLNQGGLNTEAFF. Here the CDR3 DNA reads TGTGCCAGCAGTTTTACTCTAAACCAGGGCGGCCTGAACACTGAAGCTTTCTTT.

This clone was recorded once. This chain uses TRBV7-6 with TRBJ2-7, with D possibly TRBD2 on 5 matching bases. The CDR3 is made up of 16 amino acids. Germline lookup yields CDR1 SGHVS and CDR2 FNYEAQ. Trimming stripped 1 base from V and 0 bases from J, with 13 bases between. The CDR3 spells CASSLEAGMSSYEQYF. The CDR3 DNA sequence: TGTGCCAGCAGCTTAGAAGCCGGGATGAGCTCCTACGAGCAGTACTTC.

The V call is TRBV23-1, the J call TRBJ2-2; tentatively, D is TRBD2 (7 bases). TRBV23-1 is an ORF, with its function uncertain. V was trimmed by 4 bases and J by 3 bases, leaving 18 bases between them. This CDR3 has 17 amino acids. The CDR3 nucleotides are TGCGCCAGCAGTCCATATGGGGGGGGCAGGTACACCGGGGAGCTGTTTTTT. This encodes CASSPYGGGRYTGELFF.

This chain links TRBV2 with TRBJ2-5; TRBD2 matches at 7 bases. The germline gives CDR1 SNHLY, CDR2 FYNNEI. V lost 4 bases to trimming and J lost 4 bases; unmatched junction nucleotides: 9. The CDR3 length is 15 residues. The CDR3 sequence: CASSGVGGSPETQYF. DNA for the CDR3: TGTGCCAGCAGTGGAGTCGGGGGGTCTCCAGAGACCCAGTACTTC.

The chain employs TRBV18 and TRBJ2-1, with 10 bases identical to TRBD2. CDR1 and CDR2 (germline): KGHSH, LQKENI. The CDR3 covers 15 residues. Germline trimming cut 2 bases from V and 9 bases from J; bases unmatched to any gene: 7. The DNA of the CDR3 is TGTGCCAGCTCACCAGGAGCGGGAGGGCCGAGTGAGCAGTTCTTC. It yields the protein CASSPGAGGPSEQFF.

The DNA of the CDR3 is TGTGCCAGCAGGTCAACAACAGGGACTAGCGACTTTAATACGCAGTATTTT. Its protein product is CASRSTTGTSDFNTQYF. This rearrangement joins TRBV5-5 to TRBJ2-3, with TRBD2 matching over 10 bases. Germline lookup yields CDR1 SGHKS and CDR2 YYEKEE (reference sequence). J was trimmed by 7 bases and V by 5 bases; bases with no gene match: 16. CDR3 length equals 17 residues.

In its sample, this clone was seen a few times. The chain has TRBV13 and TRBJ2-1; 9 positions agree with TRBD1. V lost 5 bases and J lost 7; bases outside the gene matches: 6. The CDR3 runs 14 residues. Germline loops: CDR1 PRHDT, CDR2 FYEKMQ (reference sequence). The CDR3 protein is CASSPRTGANEQFF. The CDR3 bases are TGTGCCAGCAGCCCTCGGACAGGGGCAAATGAGCAGTTCTTC.

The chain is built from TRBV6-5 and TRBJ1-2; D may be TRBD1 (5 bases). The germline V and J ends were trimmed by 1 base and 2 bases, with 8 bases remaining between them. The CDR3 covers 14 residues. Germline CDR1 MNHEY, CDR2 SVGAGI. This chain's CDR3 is CASSYFGGNYGYTF. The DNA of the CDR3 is TGTGCCAGCAGTTACTTCGGGGGGAACTATGGCTACACCTTC.

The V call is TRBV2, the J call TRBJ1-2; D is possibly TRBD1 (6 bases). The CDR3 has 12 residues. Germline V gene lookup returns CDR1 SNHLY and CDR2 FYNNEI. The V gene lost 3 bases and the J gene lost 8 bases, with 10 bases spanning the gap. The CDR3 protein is CASSDPGGGYTF. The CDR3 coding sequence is TGTGCCAGCAGTGATCCGGGGGGCGGCTACACCTTC.

The CDR3 region is CASSRKQGQPNEKLFF. Written as DNA, the CDR3 is TGCGCCAGCAGCCGAAAACAGGGACAGCCTAATGAAAAACTGTTTTTT. The chain employs TRBV4-3 and TRBJ1-4; TRBD1 aligns across 7 bases. The CDR3 sequence is 16 residues long. The germline V gene encodes CDR1 LGHNA and CDR2 YSLEER. Trimming took 4 bases from V and 3 from J; bases not matched to a gene: 8.

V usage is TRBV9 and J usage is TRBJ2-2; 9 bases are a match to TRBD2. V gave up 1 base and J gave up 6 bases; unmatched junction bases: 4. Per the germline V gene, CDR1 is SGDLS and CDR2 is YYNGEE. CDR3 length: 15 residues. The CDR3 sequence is CASSVQRGVPGELFF. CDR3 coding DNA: TGTGCCAGCAGCGTACAGCGGGGGGTGCCCGGGGAGCTGTTTTTT.

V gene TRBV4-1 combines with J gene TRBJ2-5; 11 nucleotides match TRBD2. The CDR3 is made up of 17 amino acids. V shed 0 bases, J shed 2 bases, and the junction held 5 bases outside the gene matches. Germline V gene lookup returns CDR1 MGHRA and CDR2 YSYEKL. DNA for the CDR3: TGCGCCAGCAGCCAAGATGTTAGCGGGGGGGATCAAGAGACCCAGTACTTC. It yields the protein CASSQDVSGGDQETQYF.

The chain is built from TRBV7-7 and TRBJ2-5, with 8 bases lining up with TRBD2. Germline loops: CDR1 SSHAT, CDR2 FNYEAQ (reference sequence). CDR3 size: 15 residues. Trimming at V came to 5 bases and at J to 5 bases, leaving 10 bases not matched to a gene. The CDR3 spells CASSLTSGTGETQYF. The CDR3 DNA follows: TGTGCCAGCAGCCTTACTAGCGGTACAGGGGAGACCCAGTACTTC.

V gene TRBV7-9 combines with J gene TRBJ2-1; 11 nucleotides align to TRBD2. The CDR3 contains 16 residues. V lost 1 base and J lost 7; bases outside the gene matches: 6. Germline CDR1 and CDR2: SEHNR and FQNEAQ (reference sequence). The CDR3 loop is CASSLVSGRVANEQFF. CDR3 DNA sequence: TGTGCCAGCAGCTTAGTTAGCGGGAGGGTGGCGAATGAGCAGTTCTTC.

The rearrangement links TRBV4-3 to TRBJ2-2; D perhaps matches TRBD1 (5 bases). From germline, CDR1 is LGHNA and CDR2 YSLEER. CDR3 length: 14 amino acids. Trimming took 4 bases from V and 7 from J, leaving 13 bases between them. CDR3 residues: CASSLLRQLGELFF. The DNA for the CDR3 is TGCGCCAGCAGCCTCCTCCGACAGCTCGGGGAGCTGTTTTTT.

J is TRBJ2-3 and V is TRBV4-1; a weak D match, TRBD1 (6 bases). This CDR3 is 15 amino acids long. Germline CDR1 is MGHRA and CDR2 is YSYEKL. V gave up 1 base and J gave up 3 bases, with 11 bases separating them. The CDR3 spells CASSQVMGATDTQYF. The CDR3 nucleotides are TGCGCCAGCAGCCAAGTAATGGGGGCGACAGATACGCAGTATTTT.

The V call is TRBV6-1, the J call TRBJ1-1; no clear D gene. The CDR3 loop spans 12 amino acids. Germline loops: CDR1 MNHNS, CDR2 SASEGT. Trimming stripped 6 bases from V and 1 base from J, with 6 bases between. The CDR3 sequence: CASRDWNTEAFF. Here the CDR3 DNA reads TGTGCCAGCAGGGACTGGAACACTGAAGCTTTCTTT.

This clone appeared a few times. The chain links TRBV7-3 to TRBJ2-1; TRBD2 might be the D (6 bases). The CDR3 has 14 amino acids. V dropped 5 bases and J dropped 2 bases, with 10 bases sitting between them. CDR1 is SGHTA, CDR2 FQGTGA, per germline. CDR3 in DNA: TGTGCCAGCAGCCCCTGGACTACCTACAATGAGCAGTTCTTC. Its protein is CASSPWTTYNEQFF.

Here the CDR3 reads CASSNQEGLQWGDTQYF. Written as DNA, the CDR3 is TGTGCCAGCAGCAACCAGGAGGGTTTACAATGGGGAGATACGCAGTATTTT. The V call is TRBV7-6, the J call TRBJ2-3, with D perhaps matching TRBD2 (6 bases). Deletions cut 5 bases from V and 5 bases from J, with 23 bases between. Germline-derived CDR1 and CDR2 are SGHVS and FNYEAQ. CDR3 length: 17 residues.

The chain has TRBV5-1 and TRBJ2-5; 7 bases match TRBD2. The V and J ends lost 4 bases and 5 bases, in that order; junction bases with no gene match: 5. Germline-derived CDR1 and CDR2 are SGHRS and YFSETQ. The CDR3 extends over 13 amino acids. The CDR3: CASSPAGVETQYF. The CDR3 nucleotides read TGCGCCAGCAGCCCCGCGGGGGTGGAGACCCAGTACTTC.

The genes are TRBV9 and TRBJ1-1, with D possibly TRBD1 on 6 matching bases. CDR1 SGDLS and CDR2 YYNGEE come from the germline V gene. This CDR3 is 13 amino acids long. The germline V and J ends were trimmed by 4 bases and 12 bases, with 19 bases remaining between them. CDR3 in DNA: TGTGCCAGCAGCCATACAGGACAGTTTGTGACTTTCTTT. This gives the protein CASSHTGQFVTFF. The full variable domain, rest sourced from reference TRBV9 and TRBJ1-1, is DSGVTQTPKHLITATGQRVTLRCSPRSGDLSVYWYQQSLDQGLQFLIQYYNGEERAKGNILERFSAQQFPDLHSELNLSSLELGDSALYFCASSHTGQFVTFFGQGTRLTVV.

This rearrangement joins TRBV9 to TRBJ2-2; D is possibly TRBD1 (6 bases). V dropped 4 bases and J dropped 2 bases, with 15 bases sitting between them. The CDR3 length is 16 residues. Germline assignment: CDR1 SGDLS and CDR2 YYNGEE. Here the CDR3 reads CASSPPGQKNTGELFF. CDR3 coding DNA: TGTGCCAGCAGCCCCCCCGGACAGAAAAACACCGGGGAGCTGTTTTTT.